Each of the 18 T cell receptor beta chains below was sequenced from the same sample in a study of shared clonotypes between healthy human individuals. TCRdb's copy holds only in-frame clones and misses some; the assay was immunoSEQ multiplex PCR. Of approximately 440,000 clones in the sample, 70% to 80% were seen once. The sequenced material came from PBMCs. The receptors originated from a middle-aged woman in good health. Some clones in this sample may be carry-over from other donors' samples.

V gene TRBV11-3 combines with J gene TRBJ1-1; 7 bases map to TRBD1. The CDR3 covers 14 residues. V shed 8 bases and J 1 base; nucleotides not matched to a gene: 7. Germline assignment: CDR1 SGHNT and CDR2 YENEEA. The CDR3 sequence: CASARQGENTEAFF. CDR3 sequence (DNA): TGTGCCAGCGCCCGACAGGGTGAGAACACTGAAGCTTTCTTT.

About this clone itself: Other DNA sequences in the sample encode the same CDR3. The chain recombines TRBV2 with TRBJ2-3; TRBD1 or TRBD2 may be the D gene (6 bases each). This CDR3 contains 13 residues. Looked up from germline, CDR1 is SNHLY and CDR2 is FYNNEI. V lost 6 bases and J lost 4, with 11 bases in between. CDR3 nucleotide sequence: TGTGCCAGCAGCGAGGGGGGAGCAGATACGCAGTATTTT. Its translation: CASSEGGADTQYF.

V usage is TRBV28 and J usage is TRBJ1-4; no firm D call. There are 18 residues in the CDR3. Germline values: CDR1 MDHEN, CDR2 SYDVKM. V was cut by 1 base and J by 3 bases, with 18 bases left in between. In DNA, the CDR3 is TGTGCCAGCAGTTTATCTTTTACGCGTCAAGCGGCTAATGAAAAACTGTTTTTT. Encoded protein: CASSLSFTRQAANEKLFF.

The chain uses TRBV5-1 and TRBJ2-3; D possibly uses TRBD1 or TRBD2 (5 bases each). With 4 bases removed from V and 6 bases from J, the gap between germline ends came to 21 bases. This CDR3 comprises 16 residues. CDR1 and CDR2 (germline): SGHRS, YFSETQ. CDR3 amino acids: CASSVPRGTVEDTQYF. As DNA, the CDR3 is TGCGCCAGCAGCGTACCACGTGGGACGGTGGAGGATACGCAGTATTTT.

The chain has TRBV27 and TRBJ2-7; 12 bases map to TRBD2. There are 14 residues in the CDR3. Per germline, CDR1 MNHEY and CDR2 SMNVEV (reference sequence). Trimming at V came to 3 bases and at J to 7 bases, leaving 4 bases not matched to a gene. This chain's CDR3 is CASSFLAGGREQYF. CDR3 nucleotide sequence: TGTGCCAGCAGTTTTCTAGCGGGGGGGCGGGAGCAGTACTTC.

The chain recombines TRBV11-2 with TRBJ1-3; a possible D gene is TRBD1 (5 bases). Germline CDR1 and CDR2: SGHAT and FQNNGV. The V and J ends lost 3 bases and 0 bases respectively, with 12 bases between them. The CDR3 covers 16 residues. For the CDR3, the DNA is TGTGCCAGCAGCTTCCGCTCAGGGTTCTCTGGAAACACCATATATTTT. It is translated as CASSFRSGFSGNTIYF. Variable domain in full (rest from reference TRBV11-2 and TRBJ1-3): EAGVAQSPRYKIIEKRQSVAFWCNPISGHATLYWYQQILGQGPKLLIQFQNNGVVDDSQLPKDRFSAERLKGVDSTLKIQPAKLEDSAVYLCASSFRSGFSGNTIYFGEGSWLTVV.

A remark on this clone: Since a much larger clone is just one base distant, this may be a read error. V usage is TRBV15 and J usage is TRBJ1-5; D perhaps matches TRBD1 (6 bases). Germline CDR1 reads LNHNV; CDR2 reads YYDKDF (reference sequence). CDR3 length equals 21 residues. This chain's CDR3 is CATSRDRRGAGEGNSNQPRHF. For the CDR3, the DNA is TGTGCCACCAGCAGAGATCGAAGAGGAGCAGGGGAGGGAAATAGCAATCAGCCCCGGCATTTT. The full variable domain, completed using reference TRBV15 and TRBJ1-5, is DAMVIQNPRYQVTQFGKPVTLSCSQTLNHNVMYWYQQKSSQAPKLLFHYYDKDFNNEADTPDNFQSRRPNTSFCFLDIRSPGLGDTAMYLCATSRDRRGAGEGNSNQPRHFGDGTRLSIL.

The J gene is TRBJ1-5, the V gene TRBV21-1. TRBV21-1 is an annotated pseudogene. CDR3 length: 21 amino acids. The CDR3 here is CASSKANYLSGFRRGGQPQHF. CDR3 sequence (DNA): TGTGCCAGCAGCAAAGCTAACTATTTATCCGGCTTTAGAAGGGGGGGTCAGCCACAGCATTTT.

The chain uses TRBV11-2 and TRBJ2-7; 14 bases agree with TRBD2. Germline lookup yields CDR1 SGHAT and CDR2 FQNNGV. CDR3 length: 17 residues. The trim removed 3 bases at V and 2 bases at J, leaving 6 bases unmatched. The DNA of the CDR3 is TGTGCCAGCAGCTTCGGGACTAGCGGGAGTGGGACCTACGAGCAGTACTTC. Translating it yields CASSFGTSGSGTYEQYF. The full variable domain, its missing parts supplied by reference TRBV11-2 and TRBJ2-7, is EAGVAQSPRYKIIEKRQSVAFWCNPISGHATLYWYQQILGQGPKLLIQFQNNGVVDDSQLPKDRFSAERLKGVDSTLKIQPAKLEDSAVYLCASSFGTSGSGTYEQYFGPGTRLTVT.

This chain connects TRBV5-6 to TRBJ1-3; TRBD1 matches 7 bases. V trimming: 0 bases; J trimming: 3 bases; junction bases outside the gene matches: 6. CDR1 and CDR2 (germline): SGHDT, YYEEEE. This CDR3 contains 16 residues. The CDR3 protein is CASSLDRGLSGNTIYF. The CDR3 bases are TGTGCCAGCAGCTTGGACAGGGGATTAAGTGGAAACACCATATATTTT.

This clone was recorded only once. V is TRBV6-1 and J is TRBJ2-3; no firm D call. The V end was cut by 2 bases, the J end by 2 bases, with 8 bases between. This CDR3 comprises 14 residues. The V gene's germline CDR1 is MNHNS and CDR2 SASEGT. The CDR3 coding sequence is TGTGCCAGCAGTGAAACCCAGATCACAGATACGCAGTATTTT. This sequence encodes CASSETQITDTQYF.

The chain combines TRBV27 with TRBJ2-5; 9 bases agree with TRBD1. V lost 6 bases, J lost 5 bases, and 13 bases stayed unmatched. The CDR3 contains 16 residues. CDR1 is MNHEY, CDR2 SMNVEV, per germline (reference sequence). CDR3 loop: CASSIMWGQGYETQYF. The CDR3 DNA follows: TGTGCCAGCAGCATTATGTGGGGACAGGGATATGAGACCCAGTACTTC.

As for this clone: This may be a read error, as it is one base from a much larger clone. Since no conserved phenylalanine or tryptophan closes the CDR3, a read error is the likely cause. The rearrangement links TRBV7-2 to TRBJ1-5; D is possibly TRBD1 (6 bases). The CDR3 loop spans 15 amino acids. Trimming took 6 bases from V and 5 from J, leaving 17 bases between them. CDR1 and CDR2 from the germline V gene are SGHTA and FQGNSA. The CDR3 bases are TGTGCCAGCAGTTTCGACAGGTCTGGCGATCAGCCCCAGCATTCT. It codes for CASSFDRSGDQPQHS.

V gene TRBV19 combines with J gene TRBJ2-7, with 8 bases lining up with TRBD2. The CDR3 runs 12 residues. The V segment lost 2 bases and the J segment 6 bases; nucleotides outside the gene matches: 0. Germline V gene lookup returns CDR1 LNHDA and CDR2 SQIVND (reference sequence). CDR3 sequence reads: CASSILAGEQYF. CDR3 DNA sequence: TGTGCCAGTAGTATACTAGCGGGCGAGCAGTACTTC.

Regarding this clone: A read error is possible here, since a much larger clone lies one base away. V is TRBV28 and J is TRBJ2-3; D unresolved. Per germline, CDR1 MDHEN and CDR2 SYDVKM. The V end was cut by 2 bases, the J end by 3 bases, with 3 bases between. CDR3 length: 12 amino acids. The CDR3 here is CASSLGTDTQYF. The CDR3 region has the DNA TGTGCCAGCAGTTTAGGGACAGATACGCAGTATTTT.

The CDR3 DNA follows: TGTGCCAGCAGCTTAGACGCCAACAATGAGCAGTTCTTC. Its translation is CASSLDANNEQFF. The chain employs TRBV7-2 and TRBJ2-1; D call uncertain. Trimming shortened V by 1 base and J by 5 bases, and 6 bases separated the two germline ends. Per germline, CDR1 SGHTA and CDR2 FQGNSA. This CDR3 has 13 residues.

CDR3 protein: CASRDSGDDQPQHF. CDR3 bases: TGTGCCAGCAGGGACAGCGGGGACGATCAGCCCCAGCATTTT. The chain uses TRBV10-3 and TRBJ1-5, with 7 bases fitting TRBD1. There are 14 residues in the CDR3. The V segment lost 10 bases and the J segment 5 bases; nucleotides outside the gene matches: 11. Germline CDR1 and CDR2: ENHRY and SYGVKD.

Comment on this clone: The sample holds other DNA sequences that translate to the same CDR3. The chain carries TRBV7-9 and TRBJ1-5, with D tentatively TRBD1 (6 bases). The germline gives CDR1 SEHNR, CDR2 FQNEAQ (reference sequence). With 2 bases removed from V and 1 base from J, the gap between germline ends came to 6 bases. The CDR3 totals 14 residues. CDR3: CASSLQGSNQPQHF. The CDR3 coding sequence is TGTGCCAGCAGCTTACAGGGGAGCAATCAGCCCCAGCATTTT.